Described below is a single T cell receptor (beta chain) sequence and its context. The data are from a study of blood T cell repertoires in COVID-19. Study summary: Acute and convalescent COVID-19 specimens originated in the United States, Italy and Spain. The analysed material was cDNA or gDNA that came from T cells, B-cell-depleted T cells, or PBMCs.

The protocol was immunoSEQ multiplex PCR, while the TCRdb copy is restricted to in-frame clones and leaves out a portion. The data contain 150,000 to 180,000 clones, around 84% of them singletons. Adults between about 18 and 89 years of age took part from 24 US areas. Cohort 3 donors counted as recovered after two negative PCRs, clearance, or resolved symptoms. Sample: PBMCs or T cells enriched from blood (not recorded which). The receptor's source is a man between 45 and 60 years old who had recovered from COVID-19.

For the CDR3, the DNA is TGCGCCAGCAGCCCCCTGCCACAGGGCGCGGGTAATTCACCCCTCCACTTT. It specifies CASSPLPQGAGNSPLHF. The V and J genes are TRBV5-1 and TRBJ1-6; D is perhaps TRBD1 (6 bases). Trimming shortened V by 4 bases and J by 6 bases, and 20 bases separated the two germline ends. Germline CDR1 reads SGHRS; CDR2 reads YFSETQ. CDR3 length: 17 amino acids. The whole variable domain, filled in from reference TRBV5-1 and TRBJ1-6, reads KAGVTQTPRYLIKTRGQQVTLSCSPISGHRSVSWYQQTPGQGLQFLFEYFSETQRNKGNFPGRFSGRQFSNSRSEMNVSTLELGDSALYLCASSPLPQGAGNSPLHFGNGTRLTVT.